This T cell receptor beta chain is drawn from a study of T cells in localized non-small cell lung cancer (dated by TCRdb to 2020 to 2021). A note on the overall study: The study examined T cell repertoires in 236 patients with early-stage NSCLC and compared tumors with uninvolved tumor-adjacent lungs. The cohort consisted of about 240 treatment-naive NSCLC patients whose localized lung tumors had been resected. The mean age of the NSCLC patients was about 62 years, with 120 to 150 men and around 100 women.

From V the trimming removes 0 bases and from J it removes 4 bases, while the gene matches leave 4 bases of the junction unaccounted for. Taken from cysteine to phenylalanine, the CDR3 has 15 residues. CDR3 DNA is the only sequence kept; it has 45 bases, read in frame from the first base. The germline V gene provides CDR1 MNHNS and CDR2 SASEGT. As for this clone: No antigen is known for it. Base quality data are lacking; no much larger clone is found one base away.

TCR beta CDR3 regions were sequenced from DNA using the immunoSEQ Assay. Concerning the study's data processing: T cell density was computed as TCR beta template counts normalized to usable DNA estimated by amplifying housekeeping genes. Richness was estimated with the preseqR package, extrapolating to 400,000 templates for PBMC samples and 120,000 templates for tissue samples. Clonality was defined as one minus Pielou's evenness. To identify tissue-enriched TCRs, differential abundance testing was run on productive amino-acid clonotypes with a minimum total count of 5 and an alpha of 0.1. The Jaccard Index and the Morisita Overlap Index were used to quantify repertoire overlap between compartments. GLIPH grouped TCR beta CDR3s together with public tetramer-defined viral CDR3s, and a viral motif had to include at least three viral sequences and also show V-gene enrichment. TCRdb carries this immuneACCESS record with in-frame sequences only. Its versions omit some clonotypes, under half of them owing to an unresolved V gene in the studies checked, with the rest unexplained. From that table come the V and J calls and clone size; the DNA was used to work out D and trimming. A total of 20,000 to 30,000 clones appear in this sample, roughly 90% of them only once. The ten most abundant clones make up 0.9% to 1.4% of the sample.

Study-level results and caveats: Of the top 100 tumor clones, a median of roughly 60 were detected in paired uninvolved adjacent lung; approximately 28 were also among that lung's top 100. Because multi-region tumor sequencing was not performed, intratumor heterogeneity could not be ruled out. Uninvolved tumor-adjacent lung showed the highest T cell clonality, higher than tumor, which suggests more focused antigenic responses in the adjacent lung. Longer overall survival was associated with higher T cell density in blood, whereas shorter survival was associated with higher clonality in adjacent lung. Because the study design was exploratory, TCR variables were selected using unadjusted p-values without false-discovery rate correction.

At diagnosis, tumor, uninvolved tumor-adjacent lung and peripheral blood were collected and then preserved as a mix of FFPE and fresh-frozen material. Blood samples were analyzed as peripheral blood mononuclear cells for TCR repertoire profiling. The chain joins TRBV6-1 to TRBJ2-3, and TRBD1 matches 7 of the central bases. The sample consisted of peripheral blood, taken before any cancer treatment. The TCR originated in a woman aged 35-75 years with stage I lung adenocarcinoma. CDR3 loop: CASSEAGGKADTQYF. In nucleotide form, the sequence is TGTGCCAGCAGTGAAGCAGGGGGCAAGGCAGATACGCAGTATTTT.